These T cell receptor beta chains were read from a single sample in a study of beta chain features in type 1 diabetes. Generated by immunoSEQ multiplex PCR, the TCRdb table keeps only in-frame clones and is missing some. The data contain about 650,000 clones, roughly 12% of them singletons. Sample: naive CD4+ T cells from blood. These receptors came from a man aged 25-45 years with type 1 diabetes. The CDR3 runs from the conserved cysteine through the conserved F or W. The D gene is left open where the match is weak. Some rows mark clone size as missing; the rest say once, few, many or name a class of expanded clone.

CSASGTVMGYTF	TGCAGCGCCTCCGGGACCGTTATGGGCTACACCTTC	few	NA	TRBV29-1	TRBJ1-2
CASSRVNSNQPQHF	TGTGCCAGCAGCCGGGTTAATAGCAATCAGCCCCAGCATTTT	few	NA	TRBV27	TRBJ1-5
CAISGGIYNEQFF	TGTGCCATAAGCGGGGGGATCTACAATGAGCAGTTCTTC	few	TRBD2	TRBV2	TRBJ2-1
CASSEWRDEQYF	TGTGCCAGCAGTGAATGGCGGGACGAGCAGTACTTC	NA	NA	TRBV2	TRBJ2-7
CASSIVGQGASYGYTF	TGTGCCAGTAGTATTGTCGGACAGGGGGCGAGCTATGGCTACACCTTC	NA	TRBD1	TRBV19	TRBJ1-2
CSVEGQGRQLFF	TGCAGCGTTGAAGGACAAGGTCGGCAACTGTTTTTT	NA	NA	TRBV29-1	TRBJ1-4
CASSQELAGSYEQYF	TGCGCCAGCAGCCAAGAATTAGCGGGGTCCTACGAGCAGTACTTC	few	TRBD2	TRBV4-3	TRBJ2-7
CASSRRGGRTDTQYF	TGTGCCAGCAGCCGACGGGGGGGCCGGACAGATACGCAGTATTTT	few	TRBD2	TRBV6-5	TRBJ2-3
CASSLRGQNGANVLTF	TGTGCCAGCAGCCTCAGGGGGCAGAATGGGGCCAACGTCCTGACTTTC	few	TRBD1	TRBV9	TRBJ2-6
CAWSAGGNNQPQHF	TGTGCCTGGAGTGCAGGGGGCAACAATCAGCCCCAGCATTTT	NA	TRBD1	TRBV30	TRBJ1-5
CASSRTVGANVLTF	TGTGCCAGCAGCAGGACAGTCGGGGCCAACGTCCTGACTTTC	NA	NA	TRBV6-5	TRBJ2-6
CASSRPPGTGELFF	TGCGCCAGCAGCCGACCCCCCGGGACCGGGGAGCTGTTTTTT	NA	NA	TRBV4-3	TRBJ2-2